This T cell receptor beta chain was recovered during a study of tumor and adjacent non-tumor tissue in lung cancer. The overall study: There were around 11 adenocarcinoma, 2 squamous cell carcinoma and 1 small cell lung cancer cases.

Findings and caveats of the study: TCR diversity was significantly greater in tumor than normal lung tissue.

The template was RNA from unsorted bulk tissue. With regard to this clonotype: The antigen is unknown. Compared with germline, one end of the junction differs, possibly owing to a read error.

The CDR3 totals 16 residues. CDR1 is SGHVS, CDR2 FQNEAQ, per germline. TCRbeta libraries were built with three rounds of nested PCR, modified from ARM-PCR. One entry per CDR3 protein results from TCRdb running MiXCR on the multiplex PCR reads. The table shows about 110,000 distinct CDR3 sequences, with 84% occurring only once. The sequencing input was lung tumor tissue. This clonotype originated in a man aged 70-80 years with non-small cell lung cancer. The rearrangement links TRBV7-8 to TRBJ2-7, with TRBD2 matching over 8 bases. The CDR3, as DNA: TGTGCCAGCAGCTCGTCCGGAGTAGCGGGAATTTACGAGCGGTTCTTC. Its protein product is CASSSSGVAGIYERFF.